What follows are 18 T cell receptor beta chains derived from one specimen sequenced in a study of T cell responses to AZD1222 COVID-19 vaccine. Method: immunoSEQ multiplex PCR; TCRdb's copy keeps in-frame clones and lacks some. The sample records 100,000 to 110,000 clones, roughly 90% being singletons. Specimen: peripheral blood, collected on day 0 of AZD1222 vaccination. Source of these receptors: an adult in good health.

This clone was counted a few times. The chain joins TRBV6-5 to TRBJ1-3; 8 bases line up with TRBD1. J lost 9 bases, V lost 6 bases, and 10 bases had no gene match. Germline-derived CDR1 and CDR2 are MNHEY and SVGAGI. This CDR3 is built from 14 residues. CDR3 nucleotide sequence: TGTGCCAGCAGCTTGGACAGGGAGTACGGCACCATATATTTT. Protein product: CASSLDREYGTIYF.

The chain combines TRBV14 with TRBJ2-2; D unclear. There are 11 residues in the CDR3. Deletions cut 2 bases from V and 11 bases from J, with 6 bases between. The germline V gene has CDR1 SGHDN and CDR2 FVKESK. Here the CDR3 DNA reads TGTGCCAGCAGCCAATTTTCCGAGCTGTTTTTT. Its translation: CASSQFSELFF.

The rearrangement links TRBV7-2 to TRBJ2-3, with 7 bases identical to TRBD2. Germline trimming cut 5 bases from V and 1 base from J; bases unmatched to any gene: 18. Germline V gene sequence: CDR1 SGHTA, CDR2 FQGNSA. The length of the CDR3 is 19 residues. The CDR3 DNA sequence: TGTGCCAGCAGCGCATGGGAGGGGCGGTTCAACTTAGGCACAGATACGCAGTATTTT. As protein: CASSAWEGRFNLGTDTQYF.

The chain uses TRBV27 and TRBJ2-5; TRBD2 is a possible D gene (5 bases). The CDR3 is 11 amino acids. The ends were cut back, 4 bases at V and 5 bases at J, with 5 bases in the middle. Germline V gene lookup returns CDR1 MNHEY and CDR2 SMNVEV (reference sequence). In nucleotides, the CDR3 is TGTGCCAGCAGTTCGGGGGAGACCCAGTACTTC. Amino acid sequence: CASSSGETQYF.

The sample holds one count of this clone. The chain employs TRBV4-3 and TRBJ1-1; TRBD1 might be the D (6 bases). The V and J ends lost 1 base and 0 bases respectively, with 12 bases between them. Germline lookup yields CDR1 LGHNA and CDR2 YSLEER. The CDR3 has 16 amino acids. Written as DNA, the CDR3 is TGCGCCAGCAGCCAAGCCCCCCAGGGGTTGAACACTGAAGCTTTCTTT. Amino acid sequence: CASSQAPQGLNTEAFF.

V and J are TRBV30 and TRBJ1-5; the D is unclear. V was pared by 2 bases and J by 3 bases, with 8 bases between. This CDR3 has 13 amino acids. Germline CDR1 is GTSNPN and CDR2 is SVGIG (reference sequence). The CDR3 loop reads CAWSTGNNQPQHF. DNA of the CDR3: TGTGCCTGGAGTACGGGGAACAATCAGCCCCAGCATTTT.

The V and J genes are TRBV5-5 and TRBJ2-1, with D perhaps assigned TRBD1 or TRBD2 (5 bases each). Germline CDR1 SGHKS, CDR2 YYEKEE (reference sequence). The ends were cut back, 1 base at V and 14 bases at J, with 10 bases in the middle. The CDR3 has 11 amino acids. The DNA for the CDR3 is TGTGCCAGCAGCTTGCCGGGGCTTGAGTTCTTC. Protein: CASSLPGLEFF.

With respect to this clone: In the same sample, other DNA sequences code for this CDR3. The chain combines TRBV6-2 or TRBV6-3 with TRBJ1-2, with 7 positions matching TRBD1. The CDR3 extends over 13 amino acids. The germline V gene has CDR1 MNHEY and CDR2 SVGEGT. V dropped 6 bases and J dropped 4; count of bases not matched to a gene: 5. CDR3 DNA: TGTGCCAGCAGCCCGACAGGGCCCTATGGCTACACCTTC. Protein: CASSPTGPYGYTF.

This chain links TRBV25-1 with TRBJ2-4, with D possibly TRBD1 on 6 matching bases. Trimming cost V 3 bases and J 10 bases, with 13 bases left between them. CDR1 and CDR2 (germline): MGHDK, SYGVNS. The CDR3 is made up of 13 amino acids. CDR3 sequence: CASSDTGNFIQYF. The CDR3 bases are TGTGCCAGCAGTGATACAGGGAATTTTATTCAGTACTTC.

This rearrangement joins TRBV3-1 (or the pseudogene TRBV3-2) to TRBJ2-7; D might be TRBD1 or TRBD2, each matching 7 bases. V lost 0 bases and J lost 5, with 26 bases in between. Looked up from germline, CDR1 is LGHDT and CDR2 is YNNKEL (reference sequence). The CDR3 spans 19 residues. In DNA form, the CDR3 reads TGTGCCAGCAGCCAAGATCATCGGACAGGAGGGCGGGAGACCCACGAGCAGTACTTC. Its translation is CASSQDHRTGGRETHEQYF.

This rearrangement joins TRBV7-9 to TRBJ1-4; no clear D gene. The CDR3 contains 15 residues. From germline, CDR1 is SEHNR and CDR2 FQNEAQ (reference sequence). V was trimmed by 1 base and J by 0 bases, leaving 6 bases between them. CDR3 coding DNA: TGTGCCAGCAGCTTAGGAGAGGCAACTAATGAAAAACTGTTTTTT. This codes for CASSLGEATNEKLFF.

This clone appeared once. The sample carries other DNA sequences with the same CDR3. The CDR3 sequence is CASSLGSGSYNEQFF. DNA for the CDR3: TGTGCCAGCAGCTTAGGTAGCGGGAGTTACAATGAGCAGTTCTTC. The V and J genes are TRBV7-2 and TRBJ2-1; 9 bases align to TRBD2. Germline CDR1 is SGHTA and CDR2 is FQGNSA. J gave up 4 bases and V 1 base, and 2 bases lay outside the gene matches. The CDR3 contains 15 residues.

This rearrangement joins TRBV27 to TRBJ2-1; weak D call: TRBD1 (5 bases). V lost 0 bases and J 6 bases, leaving 15 bases between the germline ends. The CDR3 is made up of 16 amino acids. CDR1 and CDR2 (germline): MNHEY, SMNVEV (reference sequence). CDR3 sequence (DNA): TGTGCCAGCAGTTTATCCTCCAGGGTAGGGTCCAATGAGCAGTTCTTC. Protein: CASSLSSRVGSNEQFF.

The chain joins TRBV29-1 to TRBJ1-2, with 8 bases that match TRBD1. CDR1 and CDR2 from the germline V gene are SQVTM and ANQGSEA. This CDR3 region has 13 residues. V lost 7 bases to trimming and J lost 8 bases; unmatched junction nucleotides: 12. CDR3 in DNA: TGCAGCGCCGGACAGGGTAGGAGCGGAGGCTACACCTTC. Amino acids: CSAGQGRSGGYTF.

CDR3 region: CASSYGDWSTDTQYF. The CDR3 coding sequence is TGTGCCAGCAGTTACGGCGACTGGAGCACAGATACGCAGTATTTT. This chain joins TRBV6-2 or TRBV6-3 and TRBJ2-3; D is uncertain. The CDR3 runs to 15 residues. From germline, CDR1 is MNHEY and CDR2 SVGEGT. The V end was cut by 2 bases, the J end by 0 bases, with 9 bases between.

The chain has TRBV30 and TRBJ1-2; a weak D match, TRBD1 (5 bases). V lost 2 bases and J 8 bases, leaving 12 bases between the germline ends. There are 12 residues in the CDR3. Germline V CDR1 and CDR2: GTSNPN, SVGIG (reference sequence). The CDR3 loop is CAWSPGPGGYTF. The CDR3 DNA reads as TGTGCCTGGAGTCCGGGACCGGGAGGCTACACCTTC.

This clone was counted a single time. The V gene is TRBV4-1, the J gene TRBJ2-1; 14 nucleotides align to TRBD2. This CDR3 is 17 amino acids long. CDR1 is MGHRA and CDR2 is YSYEKL in the germline V gene. V was pared by 4 bases and J by 8 bases, with 10 bases of the junction left unmatched. In DNA form, the CDR3 reads TGCGCCAGCAGCCCAGAGGATGGACTAGCGGGAGGTCATGAGCAGTTCTTC. It is translated as CASSPEDGLAGGHEQFF.

J is TRBJ2-7 and V is TRBV5-5; D could derive from TRBD1 or TRBD2 (5 bases each). V lost 4 bases, J lost 9 bases, and 17 bases lay in between. CDR1 and CDR2 from the germline V gene are SGHKS and YYEKEE (reference sequence). The CDR3 covers 13 residues. The CDR3: CASSNWDGLGQYF. DNA of the CDR3: TGTGCCAGCAGCAACTGGGACGGCTTAGGGCAGTACTTC.